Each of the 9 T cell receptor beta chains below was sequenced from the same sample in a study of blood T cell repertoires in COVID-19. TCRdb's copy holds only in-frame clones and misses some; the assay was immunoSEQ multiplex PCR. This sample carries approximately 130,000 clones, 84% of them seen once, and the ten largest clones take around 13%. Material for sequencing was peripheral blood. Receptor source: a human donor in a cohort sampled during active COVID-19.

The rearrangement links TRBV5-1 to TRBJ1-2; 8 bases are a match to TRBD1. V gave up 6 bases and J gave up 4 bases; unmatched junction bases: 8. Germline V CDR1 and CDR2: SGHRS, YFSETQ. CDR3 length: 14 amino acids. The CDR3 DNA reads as TGCGCCAGCACCCCACAGGGGGACAGCTATGGCTACACCTTC. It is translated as CASTPQGDSYGYTF.

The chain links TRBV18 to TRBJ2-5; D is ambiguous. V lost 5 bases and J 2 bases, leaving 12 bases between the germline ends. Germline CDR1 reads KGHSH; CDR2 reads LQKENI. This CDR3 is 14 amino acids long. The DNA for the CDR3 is TGTGCCAGCTCAAACTCTAAGTCTCAAGAGACCCAGTACTTC. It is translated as CASSNSKSQETQYF.

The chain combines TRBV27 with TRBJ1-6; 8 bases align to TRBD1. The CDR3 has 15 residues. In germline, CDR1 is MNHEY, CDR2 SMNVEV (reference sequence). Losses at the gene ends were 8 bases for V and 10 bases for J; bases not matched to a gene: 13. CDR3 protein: CASGGGTGFKSPLHF. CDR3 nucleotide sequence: TGTGCCAGCGGTGGGGGGACAGGTTTTAAATCACCCCTCCACTTT.

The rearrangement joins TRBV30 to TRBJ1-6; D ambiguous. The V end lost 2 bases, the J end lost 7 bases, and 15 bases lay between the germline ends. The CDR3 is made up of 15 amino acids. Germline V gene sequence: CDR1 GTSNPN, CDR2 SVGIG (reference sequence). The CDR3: CAWSNSGRGNSPLHF. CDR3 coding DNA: TGTGCCTGGAGTAACTCAGGAAGAGGGAATTCACCCCTCCACTTT.

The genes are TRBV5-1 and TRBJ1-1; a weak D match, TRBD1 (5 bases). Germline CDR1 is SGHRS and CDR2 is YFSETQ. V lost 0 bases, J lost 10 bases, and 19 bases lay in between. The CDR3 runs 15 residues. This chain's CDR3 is CASSLANPRGGGAFF. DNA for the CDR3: TGCGCCAGCAGCTTGGCGAATCCGAGGGGAGGCGGAGCTTTCTTT.

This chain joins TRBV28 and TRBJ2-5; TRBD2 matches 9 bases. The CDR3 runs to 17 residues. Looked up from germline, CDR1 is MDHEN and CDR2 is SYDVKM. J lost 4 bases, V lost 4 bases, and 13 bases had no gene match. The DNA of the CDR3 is TGTGCCAGCAGTTCACCCCCCCGGGGTAGCGGGGGAGAGACCCAGTACTTC. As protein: CASSSPPRGSGGETQYF.

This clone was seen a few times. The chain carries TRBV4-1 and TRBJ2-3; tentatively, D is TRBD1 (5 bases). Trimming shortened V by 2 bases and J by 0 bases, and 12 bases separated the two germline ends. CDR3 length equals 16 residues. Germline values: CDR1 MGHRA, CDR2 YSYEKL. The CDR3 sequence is CASSQLDRYSTDTQYF. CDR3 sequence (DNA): TGCGCCAGCAGCCAACTCGACAGATATAGCACAGATACGCAGTATTTT.

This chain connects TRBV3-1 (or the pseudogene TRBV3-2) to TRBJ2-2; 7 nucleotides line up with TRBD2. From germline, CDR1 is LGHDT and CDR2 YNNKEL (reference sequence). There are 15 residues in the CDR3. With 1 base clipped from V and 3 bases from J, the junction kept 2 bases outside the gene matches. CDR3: CASSQAGGDTGELFF. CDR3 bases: TGTGCCAGCAGCCAAGCGGGGGGTGACACCGGGGAGCTGTTTTTT.

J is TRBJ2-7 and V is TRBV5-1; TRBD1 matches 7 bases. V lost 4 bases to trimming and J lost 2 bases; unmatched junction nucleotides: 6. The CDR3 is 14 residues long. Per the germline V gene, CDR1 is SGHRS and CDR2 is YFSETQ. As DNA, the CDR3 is TGCGCCAGCAGCCCCAGGGGGACAACCTACGAGCAGTACTTC. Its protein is CASSPRGTTYEQYF.